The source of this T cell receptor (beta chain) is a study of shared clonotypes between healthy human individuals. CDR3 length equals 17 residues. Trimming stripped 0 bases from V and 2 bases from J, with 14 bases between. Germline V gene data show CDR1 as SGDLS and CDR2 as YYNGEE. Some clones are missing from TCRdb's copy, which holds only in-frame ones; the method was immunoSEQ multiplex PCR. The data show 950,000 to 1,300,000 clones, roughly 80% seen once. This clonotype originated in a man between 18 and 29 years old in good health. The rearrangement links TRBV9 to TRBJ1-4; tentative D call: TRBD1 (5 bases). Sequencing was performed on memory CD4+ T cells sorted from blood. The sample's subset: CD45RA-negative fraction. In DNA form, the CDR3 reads TGTGCCAGCAGCGTAGCTTTCGGTGGGGGGACTAATGAAAAACTGTTTTTT. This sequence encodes CASSVAFGGGTNEKLFF. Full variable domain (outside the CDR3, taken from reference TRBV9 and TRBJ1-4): DSGVTQTPKHLITATGQRVTLRCSPRSGDLSVYWYQQSLDQGLQFLIQYYNGEERAKGNILERFSAQQFPDLHSELNLSSLELGDSALYFCASSVAFGGGTNEKLFFGSGTQLSVL.